This entry is about one TCR beta chain. TCRdb keeps only in-frame clones here, not all; method: immunoSEQ multiplex PCR. The data hold some 64,000 clones, with roughly 90% observed a single time. Germline CDR1 and CDR2: MNHNS and SASEGT. This CDR3 comprises 12 residues. V dropped 3 bases and J dropped 8; count of bases not matched to a gene: 3. The sample belongs to a study of T cell changes during pregnancy in multiple sclerosis. This chain links TRBV6-1 with TRBJ1-2, with TRBD1 matching 7 bases. This sample comprised peripheral blood, obtained in the first trimester of pregnancy. The clonotype was recovered from a female donor in good health, enrolled as a control in a pregnancy study. The CDR3 nucleotides are TGTGCCAGCAGTGAGGACAGGAGGGGCTACACCTTC. Encoded protein: CASSEDRRGYTF.